These 9 T cell receptor beta chains share one sample of origin, sequenced in a study of PD-1 blockade in mismatch repair-deficient tumors. Data came from immunoSEQ multiplex PCR; TCRdb stores just in-frame clones and leaves some out. The sample records about 34,000 clones, 65% to 85% being singletons. This sample comprised PBMCs, obtained less than 7 weeks after starting pembrolizumab. The receptors were sampled from an adult with mismatch repair-deficient cancer.

The rearrangement joins TRBV5-1 to TRBJ2-2; TRBD2 aligns across 14 bases. V was pared by 4 bases and J by 3 bases, with 11 bases of the junction left unmatched. The CDR3 loop spans 19 amino acids. From germline, CDR1 is SGHRS and CDR2 YFSETQ. The CDR3 here is CASSPQPGLAGVYTGELFF. The CDR3 DNA sequence: TGCGCCAGCAGCCCTCAACCGGGACTAGCGGGAGTTTACACCGGGGAGCTGTTTTTT.

This clone appeared a single time. The chain joins TRBV28 to TRBJ2-7; possible D gene TRBD2, 6 bases. V lost 7 bases and J lost 6, with 22 bases in between. Germline CDR1 reads MDHEN; CDR2 reads SYDVKM. There are 15 residues in the CDR3. The chain's CDR3 is CASTPLAGEDAEQYF. The CDR3 coding sequence is TGTGCCAGCACCCCCCTAGCCGGGGAGGACGCCGAGCAGTACTTC.

J is TRBJ2-3 and V is TRBV4-1; tentative D call: TRBD1 (5 bases). Trimming took 4 bases from V and 1 from J, leaving 15 bases between them. Germline loops: CDR1 MGHRA, CDR2 YSYEKL. The CDR3 consists of 16 residues. The CDR3 is CASSPVGLSGTDTQYF. The CDR3 region has the DNA TGCGCCAGCAGCCCAGTGGGGCTTTCGGGCACAGATACGCAGTATTTT.

The rearrangement links TRBV9 to TRBJ2-1; D gene uncertain. From germline, CDR1 is SGDLS and CDR2 YYNGEE. The CDR3 sequence is 14 residues long. Trimming pared 3 bases from V and 3 bases from J, leaving 10 bases between. The CDR3 DNA reads as TGTGCCAGCAGCGATCGCTCCGGCTACAATGAGCAGTTCTTC. It yields the protein CASSDRSGYNEQFF. The variable domain in full, completed from reference TRBV9 and TRBJ2-1, reads DSGVTQTPKHLITATGQRVTLRCSPRSGDLSVYWYQQSLDQGLQFLIQYYNGEERAKGNILERFSAQQFPDLHSELNLSSLELGDSALYFCASSDRSGYNEQFFGPGTRLTVL.

The rearrangement links TRBV7-9 to TRBJ2-1; D uncertain. The CDR3 is made up of 14 amino acids. CDR1 and CDR2 (germline): SEHNR, FQNEAQ (reference sequence). V was trimmed by 7 bases and J by 3 bases, leaving 13 bases between them. CDR3 DNA sequence: TGTGCCAGCAACGAGTCTGCCCACTACAATGAGCAGTTCTTC. Protein sequence: CASNESAHYNEQFF.

As regards this clone: This sample includes further DNA sequences coding for the same CDR3. V is TRBV5-1 and J is TRBJ2-7; a possible D gene is TRBD1 (5 bases). The CDR3 is made up of 14 amino acids. Trimming shortened V by 0 bases and J by 1 base, and 8 bases separated the two germline ends. Germline CDR1 SGHRS, CDR2 YFSETQ. The CDR3 bases are TGCGCCAGCAGCTTGGCGGCAGGGTCCTACGAGCAGTACTTC. Protein sequence: CASSLAAGSYEQYF.

J is TRBJ2-3 and V is TRBV11-3; perhaps TRBD2 as D (6 bases). The germline CDR1 and CDR2 sequences are SGHNT and YENEEA. The CDR3 has 12 residues. The V and J ends lost 5 bases and 7 bases respectively, with 10 bases between them. CDR3 nucleotides: TGTGCCAGCAGCAAACTAGCACATACGCAGTATTTT. This gives the protein CASSKLAHTQYF.

V usage is TRBV28 and J usage is TRBJ2-4; TRBD2 matches at 8 bases. This CDR3 is built from 15 residues. In germline, CDR1 is MDHEN, CDR2 SYDVKM. Losses at the gene ends were 5 bases for V and 7 bases for J; bases not matched to a gene: 10. The CDR3 DNA is TGTGCCAGCAGTGAAATTAGCGGGGTGGGGAACATTCAGTACTTC. Residues: CASSEISGVGNIQYF.

The V gene is TRBV15, the J gene TRBJ1-1; the D gene is possibly TRBD1 (5 bases). The germline gives CDR1 LNHNV, CDR2 YYDKDF (reference sequence). V lost 5 bases and J lost 0, with 22 bases in between. The CDR3 loop spans 18 amino acids. As DNA, the CDR3 is TGTGCCACCAGCTACTCGGGTGACTGGGGCAAGATGAACACTGAAGCTTTCTTT. Protein sequence: CATSYSGDWGKMNTEAFF.